A single sample is the source of the 22 T cell receptor beta chains below, sequenced in a study of CD8 T cells in ankylosing spondylitis. Each CDR3 protein is one row after TCRdb ran MiXCR on the 5' RACE reads. Among around 230,000 distinct CDR3 sequences listed, 7% to 10% were seen once. The specimen sequenced was blood, either unsorted or a sorted T cell fraction (not recorded which). The receptors were gathered from a female donor with ankylosing spondylitis or in good health (not recorded which).

This clonotype was detected many times. V gene TRBV20-1 combines with J gene TRBJ2-3, with D unresolved. Germline assignment: CDR1 DFQATT and CDR2 SNEGSKA (reference sequence). There are 15 residues in the CDR3. Between the trimmed V and J ends, which lost 3 bases and 6 bases, there was a span of 19 bases. In DNA, the CDR3 is TGCAGTGCTAGTCCTTGGAACCCCAGGTCTGATACGCAGTATTTT. Its protein is CSASPWNPRSDTQYF.

This clonotype appeared many times. This chain connects TRBV20-1 to TRBJ2-2; 8 bases are a match to TRBD2. This CDR3 has 16 amino acids. Germline loops: CDR1 DFQATT, CDR2 SNEGSKA (reference sequence). With V trimmed by 6 bases and J by 2 bases, 11 bases remained unmatched. The CDR3 reads CSAIPGGGKNTGELFF. In nucleotides, the CDR3 is TGCAGTGCGATCCCCGGGGGGGGAAAAAACACCGGGGAGCTGTTTTTT.

The chain joins TRBV5-1 to TRBJ2-7, with TRBD2 matching 7 bases. The CDR3 has 13 residues. V was pared by 0 bases and J by 4 bases, with 1 base of the junction left unmatched. Germline V gene lookup returns CDR1 SGHRS and CDR2 YFSETQ. The CDR3 DNA reads TGCGCCAGCAGCTTGGGGGAGGGATACGAGCAGTACTTC. Its translation: CASSLGEGYEQYF.

The table lists this clonotype with many counts. J is TRBJ2-1 and V is TRBV20-1; 8 bases are a match to TRBD1. V was clipped by 3 bases and J by 5 bases; unmatched bases: 9. Germline CDR1 and CDR2: DFQATT and SNEGSKA (reference sequence). The CDR3 is 15 residues long. The CDR3 DNA is TGCAGTGCTAGTACACCACAGGGGGTCGACAATGAGCAGTTCTTC. Translated: CSASTPQGVDNEQFF.

Many counts were recorded for this clonotype. The chain couples TRBV3-1 to TRBJ1-1; a weak D match, TRBD1 (5 bases). This CDR3 region has 14 residues. The germline gives CDR1 LGHDT, CDR2 YNNKEL (reference sequence). The V and J ends lost 3 bases and 4 bases respectively, with 12 bases between them. The DNA for the CDR3 is TGTGCCAGCAGCCACCCTCCTAGGGGCACTGAAGCTTTCTTT. It yields the protein CASSHPPRGTEAFF.

At least ten counts were recorded for this clonotype. The genes are TRBV25-1 and TRBJ2-5; D remains ambiguous. V was trimmed by 3 bases and J by 1 base, leaving 9 bases between them. The CDR3 has 14 amino acids. The germline V gene encodes CDR1 MGHDK and CDR2 SYGVNS. Here the CDR3 reads CASSDWVVQETQYF. CDR3 DNA: TGTGCCAGCAGTGATTGGGTAGTCCAAGAGACCCAGTACTTC. Looking up the rest from reference TRBV25-1 and TRBJ2-5 gives the full variable domain: EADIYQTPRYLVIGTGKKITLECSQTMGHDKMYWYQQDPGMELHLIHYSYGVNSTEKGDLSSESTVSRIRTEHFPLTLESARPSHTSQYLCASSDWVVQETQYFGPGTRLLVL.

This clonotype has a count of ten or more. V is TRBV9 and J is TRBJ2-6, with a tentative D call TRBD2 (6 bases). The CDR3 covers 17 residues. Trimming took 2 bases from V and 0 from J, leaving 12 bases between them. The germline V gene has CDR1 SGDLS and CDR2 YYNGEE. The CDR3 coding sequence is TGTGCCAGCAGCGTTGGGGGACTTCTCTCTGGGGCCAACGTCCTGACTTTC. Encoded protein: CASSVGGLLSGANVLTF.

This clonotype was detected many times. The chain links TRBV12-3 or TRBV12-4 to TRBJ1-3; D is uncertain. The V gene lost 3 bases and the J gene lost 0 bases, with 12 bases spanning the gap. CDR3 length: 16 residues. The chain's CDR3 is CASSLVGGFSGNTIYF. CDR3 DNA sequence: TGTGCCAGCAGTTTGGTCGGCGGATTCTCTGGAAACACCATATATTTT.

CDR3 loop: CASSFSGNRFYEQYF. In DNA, the CDR3 is TGTGCCAGCAGTTTTAGCGGGAACCGTTTCTACGAGCAGTACTTC. V is TRBV27 and J is TRBJ2-7; 8 bases align to TRBD2. The CDR3 spans 15 residues. Germline assignment: CDR1 MNHEY and CDR2 SMNVEV (reference sequence). Trimming cost V 3 bases and J 3 bases; bases outside gene matches: 7.

This clonotype was detected many times. This sequence joins TRBV20-1 and TRBJ1-2; the D gene is possibly TRBD1 (5 bases). With 3 bases removed from V and 9 bases from J, the gap between germline ends came to 11 bases. The germline CDR1 and CDR2 sequences are DFQATT and SNEGSKA (reference sequence). The CDR3 contains 11 residues. Here the CDR3 reads CSARQGGSYTF. CDR3 sequence (DNA): TGCAGTGCTAGGCAGGGAGGGAGCTACACCTTC.

This clonotype was recorded many times. V is TRBV12-3 or TRBV12-4 and J is TRBJ2-2; 8 bases agree with TRBD1. The V segment lost 6 bases and the J segment 1 base; nucleotides outside the gene matches: 4. The CDR3 consists of 15 residues. CDR3 in amino acids: CASSPGTGNTGELFF. CDR3 sequence (DNA): TGTGCCAGCAGCCCCGGGACAGGGAACACCGGGGAGCTGTTTTTT.

In its sample, this clonotype was seen many times. This rearrangement joins TRBV6-1 to TRBJ2-1; possibly TRBD1 for D (7 bases). With 5 bases removed from V and 12 bases from J, the gap between germline ends came to 17 bases. This CDR3 is built from 13 residues. Germline CDR1 and CDR2: MNHNS and SASEGT. The CDR3 nucleotides are TGTGCCAGCAGTCATCTAGGGCAGGGGGGGCAGTTCTTC. Translation: CASSHLGQGGQFF.

This clonotype came up many times. The chain carries TRBV29-1 and TRBJ2-3; D ambiguous. The CDR3 has 8 amino acids. Trimming took 7 bases from V and 6 from J, leaving 2 bases between them. CDR1 SQVTM and CDR2 ANQGSEA come from the germline V gene. The CDR3 loop is CSDDTQYF. Written as DNA, the CDR3 is TGCAGCGATGATACGCAGTATTTT.

This clonotype was seen many times. V gene TRBV29-1 combines with J gene TRBJ2-3; 11 nucleotides agree with TRBD1. The CDR3 has 13 residues. J gave up 4 bases and V 3 bases, and 0 bases lay outside the gene matches. The germline CDR1 and CDR2 sequences are SQVTM and ANQGSEA. CDR3 bases: TGCAGCGTTGAGGGACAGGGGGCAGATACGCAGTATTTT. Translated: CSVEGQGADTQYF.

As regards this clonotype: With a much larger clone just one base away, this may be a read error. The genes are TRBV12-3 or TRBV12-4 and TRBJ1-3; no firm D call. V was trimmed by 11 bases and J by 0 bases, leaving 14 bases between them. The CDR3 runs to 14 residues. In DNA, the CDR3 is TGTGCCGGCCGAAGGCACAGCTCTGGAAACACCATATATTTT. This encodes CAGRRHSSGNTIYF.

This rearrangement joins TRBV7-9 to TRBJ1-4; D may be TRBD1 (6 bases). Looked up from germline, CDR1 is SEHNR and CDR2 is FQNEAQ (reference sequence). Trimming cost V 5 bases and J 4 bases, with 17 bases left between them. The CDR3 has 16 residues. The CDR3 protein is CASSEISGANNEKLFF. CDR3 nucleotide sequence: TGTGCCAGCAGCGAAATCTCAGGGGCTAATAATGAAAAACTGTTTTTT.

This chain uses TRBV7-8 with TRBJ2-3; D is uncertain. Between the trimmed V and J ends, which lost 3 bases and 6 bases, there was a span of 13 bases. Germline V CDR1 and CDR2: SGHVS, FQNEAQ. The CDR3 has 14 residues. The CDR3 loop reads CASSFGVLRDTQYF. As DNA, the CDR3 is TGTGCCAGCAGCTTTGGGGTCCTTAGGGATACGCAGTATTTT.

At least ten counts were recorded for this clonotype. This rearrangement joins TRBV5-1 to TRBJ2-3; 9 nucleotides align to TRBD1. CDR3 length: 16 amino acids. V shed 4 bases and J 3 bases; nucleotides not matched to a gene: 9. From germline, CDR1 is SGHRS and CDR2 YFSETQ. CDR3 sequence (DNA): TGCGCCAGCAGCCACGGGACAGGGAGAGGGACAGATACGCAGTATTTT. As protein: CASSHGTGRGTDTQYF.

This clonotype was recorded many times. The chain carries TRBV30 and TRBJ2-3; the match to TRBD2 covers 7 bases. Per the germline V gene, CDR1 is GTSNPN and CDR2 is SVGIG (reference sequence). The CDR3 runs to 14 residues. CDR3 DNA sequence: TGTGCTGGGCGGCGGGGGACTAGCACAGATACGCAGTATTTT. Amino acids: CAGRRGTSTDTQYF.

This clonotype came up many times. The chain joins TRBV4-2 to TRBJ2-2; 7 bases align to TRBD1. The junction had 2 bases not matched to a gene; V was cut back by 1 base and J by 6 bases. The germline V gene encodes CDR1 LGHNA and CDR2 YNFKEQ. This CDR3 has 14 amino acids. This CDR3 reads CASSQATGAGELFF. CDR3 bases: TGTGCCAGCAGCCAAGCTACAGGGGCCGGGGAGCTGTTTTTT.

This clonotype occurred a few times. V usage is TRBV4-2 and J usage is TRBJ2-3, with 9 bases fitting TRBD2. CDR1 and CDR2 from the germline V gene are LGHNA and YNFKEQ. V gave up 0 bases and J gave up 1 base; unmatched junction bases: 8. The CDR3 runs to 18 residues. CDR3 loop: CASSQDRSSGRRTDTQYF. For the CDR3, the DNA is TGTGCCAGCAGCCAAGACAGGAGTAGCGGGAGACGCACAGATACGCAGTATTTT.

This clonotype was counted only a few times. The chain links TRBV2 to TRBJ2-3; D not certain. Per the germline V gene, CDR1 is SNHLY and CDR2 is FYNNEI. This CDR3 spans 14 amino acids. V lost 6 bases to trimming and J lost 0 bases, with 10 bases between them. CDR3 bases: TGTGCCAGCAGGAGACTGTCAAGCACAGATACGCAGTATTTT. Its protein product is CASRRLSSTDTQYF. The entire variable domain, with the rest obtained from reference TRBV2 and TRBJ2-3, is as follows: EPEVTQTPSHQVTQMGQEVILRCVPISNHLYFYWYRQILGQKVEFLVSFYNNEISEKSEIFDDQFSVERPDGSNFTLKIRSTKLEDSAMYFCASRRLSSTDTQYFGPGTRLTVL.